This T cell receptor (beta chain) was sequenced for a study of T cells in Graves' hyperthyroidism and ophthalmopathy. V lost 6 bases to trimming and J lost 7 bases, with 20 bases between them. The length of the CDR3 is 14 residues. Per the germline V gene, CDR1 is SQVTM and CDR2 is ANQGSEA. This clonotype was picked up many times. TCR beta CDR3 region amplification was performed from RNA transcripts. Initially, a first-round RT-PCR of the TCR CDR3 employed the HTBI primer set. TCRdb used MiXCR to reprocess the multiplex PCR reads, holding one entry per CDR3 protein. The data contain more than 500,000 distinct CDR3 sequences, about 15% of them singletons.

V usage is TRBV29-1 and J usage is TRBJ2-3; D may correspond to TRBD1 or TRBD2 (5 bases each). The TCR originated in a woman in her forties with Graves' hyperthyroidism. Material for sequencing was blood. The DNA of the CDR3 is TGCAGCGTCACCCCTTCCGGTCGGGGCAATACGCAGTATTTT. Protein sequence: CSVTPSGRGNTQYF.